This entry lists 29 T cell receptor beta chains sequenced from one sample in a study of T cells in women clearing cervical HPV infection. Libraries were prepared by immunoSEQ multiplex PCR; TCRdb keeps only in-frame clonotypes and omits some of them. The sample yields around 35,000 clones, of which the top ten take up roughly 1.5%. The sequenced sample was blood buffy coat. These TCRs come from a woman between 18 and 70 years old with a cervical HPV16 infection that either progressed to CIN3+ or cleared (not recorded which).

Points on this clone: The read is 3 residues too short to cover the CDR3 end, so that end is filled in from the germline J gene. The J gene is TRBJ2-1, the V gene TRBV19; 11 nucleotides match TRBD2. The germline V gene encodes CDR1 LNHDA and CDR2 SQIVND (reference sequence). The CDR3 runs 16 residues. V shed 4 bases, J shed 0 bases, and the junction held 2 bases outside the gene matches. The CDR3 spells CASSSSGRASYNEQFF. CDR3 DNA (partial): TGTGCCAGTAGTAGTAGCGGGAGGGCCTCCTACAATGAG.

Points on this clone: The read terminates 3 residues before the CDR3 end, so the remaining end is supplied by the germline J gene. J is TRBJ2-5 and V is TRBV7-7; TRBD1 matches at 8 bases. After removal of 5 bases from V and 5 bases from J, the junction contained 7 bases not matched to a gene. The germline CDR1 and CDR2 sequences are SSHAT and FNYEAQ (reference sequence). CDR3 length equals 14 residues. Incomplete CDR3 DNA: TGTGCCAGCAGCCAATCAGGGGGCGGCGAGACC. Translating it yields CASSQSGGGET. The CDR3, in full, reads CASSQSGGGETQYF.

On this clone itself: The germline gene is not matched at one end of the junction; a read error may be the cause. The read gets to within 3 residues of the CDR3 end, and the germline J gene fills in the rest. Other DNA sequences in the same sample also yield this CDR3. The V call is TRBV5-1, the J call TRBJ1-3; D possibly corresponds to TRBD1 (5 bases). Germline CDR1 reads SGHRS; CDR2 reads YFSETQ. CDR3 length: 16 residues. The covered CDR3 bases are TGCGCCAGCAGCCCTGGTCTCGGGGGAACCGGAAACACG. Its protein product is CASSPGLGGTGNT. The full CDR3 reads CASSPGLGGTGNTIYF.

CDR3: CASSAWTGGNEKLFF. CDR3 DNA (partial): TGCGCCAGCAGCGCCTGGACAGGGGGTAATGAAAAA. The J gene is TRBJ1-4, the V gene TRBV5-1; TRBD1 aligns across 10 bases. The read halts 3 residues ahead of the CDR3 end, with the missing end drawn from the germline J gene. CDR1 and CDR2 (germline): SGHRS, YFSETQ. CDR3 length: 15 amino acids. Trimming removed 4 bases from V and 4 bases from J; junction bases left unmatched: 4.

A note on this clone: The sequence runs out 3 residues before the end of the CDR3; the remainder is reconstructed from the germline J gene. J is TRBJ2-7 and V is TRBV28; tentative D call: TRBD1 (6 bases). Germline assignment: CDR1 MDHEN and CDR2 SYDVKM. The V and J ends lost 5 bases and 4 bases respectively, with 18 bases between them. The CDR3 runs to 15 residues. The CDR3 reads CASSPARAGEYEQYF. The sequenced part of the CDR3 DNA is TGTGCCAGCAGTCCCGCGAGGGCAGGGGAATACGAG.

A note on this clone: The CDR3 extends 3 residues past the end of the read, so its final part is completed from the germline J gene. The chain is built from TRBV7-8 and TRBJ2-1, with TRBD2 matching 8 bases. CDR3 length: 14 amino acids. V gave up 4 bases and J gave up 4 bases; unmatched junction bases: 3. The germline V gene has CDR1 SGHVS and CDR2 FQNEAQ. Incomplete CDR3 DNA: TGTGCCAGCAGCTCTAGCGGGCCTTACAATGAG. It translates to CASSSSGPYNE. The entire CDR3 protein reads CASSSSGPYNEQFF.

A remark on this clone: The read ends 3 residues shy of where the CDR3 ends; the end is completed using the germline J gene. The V gene is TRBV6-1, the J gene TRBJ1-1, with D perhaps matching TRBD1 (5 bases). The CDR3 contains 14 residues. The V end lost 2 bases, the J end lost 4 bases, and 11 bases lay between the germline ends. Germline V gene sequence: CDR1 MNHNS, CDR2 SASEGT. The CDR3 DNA, read in part, is TGTGCCAGCAGTGAACGGGGGGGGGTCACTGAA. This sequence encodes CASSERGGVTE. The entire CDR3 protein reads CASSERGGVTEAFF.

The CDR3 is CASSSSSGQSSYNEQFF. Partial CDR3 DNA: TGTGCCAGCAGTTCCTCTAGCGGGCAGAGCTCCTACAATGAG. The chain couples TRBV28 to TRBJ2-1, with 8 bases identical to TRBD2. Read sequence stops 3 residues before the CDR3 end, and the germline J gene provides the missing end. There are 17 residues in the CDR3. The junction had 8 bases not matched to a gene; V was cut back by 4 bases and J by 0 bases. Germline V gene data show CDR1 as MDHEN and CDR2 as SYDVKM.

A note on this clone: The read stops 3 residues short of the end of the CDR3; the missing end is completed from the germline J gene. The V gene is TRBV28, the J gene TRBJ2-7; TRBD1 matches 10 bases. The CDR3 sequence is 15 residues long. Germline trimming cut 6 bases from V and 4 bases from J; bases unmatched to any gene: 9. The germline CDR1 and CDR2 sequences are MDHEN and SYDVKM. The covered CDR3 bases are TGTGCCAGCAGCTCCTGGGGACAGGGGAGGTACGAG. It translates to CASSSWGQGRYE. The whole CDR3 protein reads CASSSWGQGRYEQYF. Together with reference TRBV28 and TRBJ2-7, the CDR3 gives the full variable domain: DVKVTQSSRYLVKRTGEKVFLECVQDMDHENMFWYRQDPGLGLRLIYFSYDVKMKEKGDIPEGYSVSREKKERFSLILESASTNQTSMYLCASSSWGQGRYEQYFGPGTRLTVT.

The CDR3 region is CSARGGGLALYNEQFF. CDR3 DNA, as far as it was read: TGCAGTGCTAGAGGGGGGGGACTAGCGTTATACAATGAG. The chain carries TRBV20-1 and TRBJ2-1, with 10 nucleotides matching TRBD2. The read stops 3 residues short of the end of the CDR3; the missing end is completed from the germline J gene. Germline CDR1 and CDR2: DFQATT and SNEGSKA (reference sequence). The CDR3 has 16 amino acids. V gave up 1 base and J gave up 4 bases; unmatched junction bases: 7.

Note on this clone: The sequenced fragment ends 3 residues before the CDR3 boundary, so the rest is inferred from the germline J gene. V is TRBV18 and J is TRBJ2-3, with D perhaps TRBD2 (6 bases). Germline values: CDR1 KGHSH, CDR2 LQKENI. The CDR3 is 15 amino acids. The CDR3 loop reads CASSPYTGRIETQYF. The covered CDR3 bases are TGTGCCAGCTCACCATACACGGGGAGGATAGAGACG.

To note about this clone: The read halts 3 residues ahead of the CDR3 end, with the missing end drawn from the germline J gene. The chain links TRBV30 to TRBJ2-4, with 7 positions matching TRBD1. There are 13 residues in the CDR3. Germline V gene data show CDR1 as GTSNPN and CDR2 as SVGIG (reference sequence). The CDR3: CAWNPGQVYGQYF. CDR3 DNA, as far as it was read: TGTGCCTGGAACCCAGGACAGGTCTATGGT.

CDR3 bases read: TGTGCCAGTAGTCCAGACGGGTCCCACAATGAG. This encodes CASSPDGSHNE. The entire CDR3 sequence reads CASSPDGSHNEQFF. This rearrangement joins TRBV19 to TRBJ2-1; no firm D call. The read comes to an end 3 residues before the CDR3 does, leaving the germline J gene to fill in the end. The V end lost 5 bases, the J end lost 5 bases, and 13 bases lay between the germline ends. The CDR3 consists of 14 residues. The germline V gene encodes CDR1 LNHDA and CDR2 SQIVND (reference sequence).

Points on this clone: The observed sequence ends 3 residues before the CDR3 terminus, with the missing tail filled in from the germline J gene. This rearrangement joins TRBV5-4 to TRBJ1-2, with 10 bases lining up with TRBD1. V lost 0 bases to trimming and J lost 4 bases; unmatched junction nucleotides: 6. Per the germline V gene, CDR1 is SGHNT and CDR2 is YYREEE (reference sequence). The CDR3 covers 16 residues. The covered CDR3 bases are TGTGCCAGCAGCTTGGGGGGGACAGGGGTCGGCTATGGC. Amino acid sequence: CASSLGGTGVGYG. The entire CDR3 is CASSLGGTGVGYGYTF.

Incomplete CDR3 DNA: TGTGCCAGCAGTGAAGTGGACAGGGTGCGGGAGACG. Its protein product is CASSEVDRVRET. Given in full, the CDR3 is CASSEVDRVRETQYF. This sequence joins TRBV6-1 and TRBJ2-3; TRBD1 might be the D (8 bases). From the germline J gene comes the end of the CDR3, since the read stops 3 residues before it. CDR1 and CDR2 from the germline V gene are MNHNS and SASEGT. This CDR3 has 15 amino acids.

About this clone: The read finishes 3 residues shy of the CDR3 end, and the germline J gene is used to complete it. The chain joins TRBV20-1 to TRBJ2-7; 11 positions match TRBD2. The J segment lost 3 bases and the V segment lost 3 bases, leaving 7 bases of the junction unmatched. The CDR3 length is 15 residues. Germline V gene sequence: CDR1 DFQATT, CDR2 SNEGSKA (reference sequence). The sequenced CDR3 bases are TGCAGTGCTAGTGCCGGGACTAGCGGTTTCTACGAG. This gives the protein CSASAGTSGFYE. The CDR3, in full, reads CSASAGTSGFYEQYF.

On this clone itself: Read sequence stops 3 residues before the CDR3 end, and the germline J gene provides the missing end. This chain joins TRBV3-1 (or the pseudogene TRBV3-2) and TRBJ2-7; D possibly corresponds to TRBD1 (6 bases). Per the germline V gene, CDR1 is LGHDT and CDR2 is YNNKEL (reference sequence). The CDR3 consists of 14 residues. Trimming shortened V by 4 bases and J by 1 base, and 11 bases separated the two germline ends. CDR3 amino acids: CASSPTGHSYEQYF. The CDR3 bases that were read are TGTGCCAGCAGCCCCACGGGACATTCCTACGAG.

With regard to this clone: The read ends 3 residues before the CDR3 terminus; that terminus is restored from the germline J gene. This sequence joins TRBV2 and TRBJ1-4; D remains unclear. The V gene's germline CDR1 is SNHLY and CDR2 FYNNEI. V was clipped by 2 bases and J by 5 bases, with 12 bases between them. This CDR3 contains 15 residues. CDR3 in amino acids: CASSEFPQLNEKLFF. Partial CDR3 DNA: TGTGCCAGCAGTGAATTTCCACAGTTAAATGAAAAA.

Worth noting for this clone: The CDR3 is cut off 3 residues early in the read; its end comes from the germline J gene. V usage is TRBV7-9 and J usage is TRBJ1-1; a possible D gene is TRBD1 (5 bases). Germline values: CDR1 SEHNR, CDR2 FQNEAQ (reference sequence). V lost 3 bases to trimming and J lost 1 base, with 6 bases between them. CDR3 length: 13 residues. The part of the CDR3 DNA that was read is TGTGCCAGCAGCTTTCAGGGGAACACTGAA. Protein product: CASSFQGNTE. The entire CDR3 protein is CASSFQGNTEAFF.

Concerning this clone: The CDR3 goes on 3 residues after the read ends, and that part is filled in from the germline J gene. V and J are TRBV20-1 and TRBJ2-1, with TRBD2 identical over 13 bases. From germline, CDR1 is DFQATT and CDR2 SNEGSKA (reference sequence). The CDR3 loop spans 17 amino acids. The ends lost 1 base at V and 7 bases at J; junction bases unmatched: 10. The CDR3 protein is CSARAPGLAGLGNEQFF. CDR3 DNA (partial): TGCAGTGCTAGAGCTCCGGGACTAGCGGGATTAGGGAATGAG.

Worth noting for this clone: From the germline J gene comes the end of the CDR3, since the read stops 3 residues before it. V gene TRBV19 combines with J gene TRBJ1-2; 7 nucleotides agree with TRBD1. This CDR3 has 14 residues. Germline-derived CDR1 and CDR2 are LNHDA and SQIVND (reference sequence). The CDR3 protein is CASSMRTGVYDYTF. The CDR3 DNA, read in part, is TGTGCCAGTAGTATGCGGACAGGCGTCTACGAC.

Notes on this clone: The observed sequence ends 3 residues before the CDR3 terminus, with the missing tail filled in from the germline J gene. V is TRBV6-1 and J is TRBJ2-3; D perhaps matches TRBD1 (6 bases). The CDR3 runs to 16 residues. Germline-derived CDR1 and CDR2 are MNHNS and SASEGT. The CDR3 bases that were read are TGTGCCAGCAGTGCCCGACAGGATGGTAGCAATCAGCCG. Encoded protein: CASSARQDGSNQP. The complete CDR3 sequence is CASSARQDGSNQPQYF.

On this clone: Read data end 3 residues before the CDR3 end; the end is taken from the germline J gene. V gene TRBV20-1 combines with J gene TRBJ2-1; 8 bases agree with TRBD2. Germline V gene lookup returns CDR1 DFQATT and CDR2 SNEGSKA (reference sequence). The ends lost 5 bases at V and 5 bases at J; junction bases unmatched: 14. The CDR3 covers 16 residues. The CDR3 bases that were read are TGCAGTGCTGATTCAGCGGGAGAAACCGGGGACAATGAG. It specifies CSADSAGETGDNE. The CDR3 in full is CSADSAGETGDNEQFF.

With regard to this clone: The read ends 3 residues before the CDR3 terminus; that terminus is restored from the germline J gene. The gene calls are TRBV7-7 and TRBJ1-2, with 8 bases aligning to TRBD1. This CDR3 spans 14 amino acids. Germline V lookup: CDR1 SSHAT, CDR2 FNYEAQ (reference sequence). Partial CDR3 DNA: TGTGCCAGCAGCTTAGGGCAGGGGGCATACGAC. This encodes CASSLGQGAYD. In full, the CDR3 reads CASSLGQGAYDYTF. The complete variable domain, with remaining parts taken from reference TRBV7-7 and TRBJ1-2, reads GAGVSQSPRYKVTKRGQDVTLRCDPISSHATLYWYQQALGQGPEFLTYFNYEAQPDKSGLPSDRFSAERPEGSISTLTIQRTEQRDSAMYRCASSLGQGAYDYTFGSGTRLTVV.

To note about this clone: With the read ending 3 residues before the CDR3 end, the germline J gene is used to fill in that end. The rearrangement joins TRBV20-1 to TRBJ2-1, with a tentative D call TRBD2 (5 bases). V lost 2 bases to trimming and J lost 3 bases, with 17 bases between them. This CDR3 has 16 residues. The germline V gene encodes CDR1 DFQATT and CDR2 SNEGSKA (reference sequence). This CDR3 reads CSARFPDSKNYNEQFF. The CDR3 DNA, read in part, is TGCAGTGCTAGATTCCCGGACTCTAAAAACTACAATGAG.

Of note for this clone: The CDR3 extends 3 residues past the end of the read, so its final part is completed from the germline J gene. The chain carries TRBV5-1 and TRBJ2-2; 7 nucleotides match TRBD1. Per germline, CDR1 SGHRS and CDR2 YFSETQ. The ends lost 4 bases at V and 4 bases at J; junction bases unmatched: 7. This CDR3 is 15 amino acids long. CDR3 DNA, as far as it was read: TGCGCCAGCAGCCAAAGGGACAGATCCACCGGGGAG. Translating gives CASSQRDRSTGE. The whole CDR3 region reads CASSQRDRSTGELFF.

In the case of this clone: The CDR3 extends 3 residues past the end of the read, so its final part is completed from the germline J gene. The chain employs TRBV20-1 and TRBJ2-7, with D hard to call. The CDR3 is 13 amino acids. CDR1 is DFQATT and CDR2 is SNEGSKA in the germline V gene (reference sequence). Trimming shortened V by 6 bases and J by 2 bases, and 14 bases separated the two germline ends. The CDR3 region is CSASSARAYEQYF. CDR3 DNA (partial): TGCAGTGCCAGCTCAGCCCGGGCCTACGAG.

For this clone: The CDR3 goes on 3 residues after the read ends, and that part is filled in from the germline J gene. V gene TRBV20-1 combines with J gene TRBJ2-1; TRBD2 is a possible D gene (5 bases). This CDR3 contains 15 residues. V was clipped by 5 bases and J by 2 bases, with 16 bases between them. From germline, CDR1 is DFQATT and CDR2 SNEGSKA (reference sequence). CDR3 amino acids: CSARTPLAPYNEQFF. Partial CDR3 DNA: TGCAGTGCTCGAACCCCCCTAGCCCCCTACAATGAG.

Points on this clone: The CDR3 end lies 3 residues beyond the end of the read and is filled in from the germline J gene. This chain connects TRBV20-1 to TRBJ1-1; perhaps TRBD1 as D (6 bases). Germline V gives CDR1 DFQATT, CDR2 SNEGSKA (reference sequence). CDR3 length equals 16 residues. V gave up 5 bases and J gave up 4 bases, with 23 bases separating them. The DNA read from the CDR3 is TGCAGTGCTCCCCTCGGGGGGGGCCTGTTGGGCACTGAA. This encodes CSAPLGGGLLGTE. The entire CDR3 protein reads CSAPLGGGLLGTEAFF.